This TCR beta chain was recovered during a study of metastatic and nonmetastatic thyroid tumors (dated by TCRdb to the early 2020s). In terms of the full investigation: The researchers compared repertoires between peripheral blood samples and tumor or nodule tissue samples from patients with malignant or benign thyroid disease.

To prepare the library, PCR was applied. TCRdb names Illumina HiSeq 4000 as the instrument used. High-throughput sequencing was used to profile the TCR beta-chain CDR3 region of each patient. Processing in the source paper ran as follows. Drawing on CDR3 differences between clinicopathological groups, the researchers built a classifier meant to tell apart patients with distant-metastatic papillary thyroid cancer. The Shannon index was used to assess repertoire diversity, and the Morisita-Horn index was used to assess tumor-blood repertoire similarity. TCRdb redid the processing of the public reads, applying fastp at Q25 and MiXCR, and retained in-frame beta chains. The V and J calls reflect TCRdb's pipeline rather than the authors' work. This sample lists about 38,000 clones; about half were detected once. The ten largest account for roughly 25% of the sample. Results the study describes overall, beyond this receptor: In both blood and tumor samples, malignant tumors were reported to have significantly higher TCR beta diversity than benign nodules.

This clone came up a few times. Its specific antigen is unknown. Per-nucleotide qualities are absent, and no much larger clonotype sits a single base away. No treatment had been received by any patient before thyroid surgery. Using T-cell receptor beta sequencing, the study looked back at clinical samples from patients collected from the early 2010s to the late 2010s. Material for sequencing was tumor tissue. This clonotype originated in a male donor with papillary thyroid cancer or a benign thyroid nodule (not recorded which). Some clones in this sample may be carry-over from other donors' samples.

The DNA sequence is TGCAGTGCTAGAGAAACTTTGGGGAGCTCCTACGAGCAGTACTTC. Its amino acids are CSARETLGSSYEQYF. The rearranged segments are TRBV20-1 and TRBJ2-7; a weak D assignment points to TRBD2 (5 bases agree). Deletion took 0 bases off V and 0 bases off J, with a span of 12 bases between the germline ends. The CDR3 runs 15 amino acids, cysteine and phenylalanine included. The only DNA kept is the CDR3, 45 bases in frame from the first base. The germline V gene (reference sequence) yields DFQATT for CDR1 and SNEGSKA for CDR2.